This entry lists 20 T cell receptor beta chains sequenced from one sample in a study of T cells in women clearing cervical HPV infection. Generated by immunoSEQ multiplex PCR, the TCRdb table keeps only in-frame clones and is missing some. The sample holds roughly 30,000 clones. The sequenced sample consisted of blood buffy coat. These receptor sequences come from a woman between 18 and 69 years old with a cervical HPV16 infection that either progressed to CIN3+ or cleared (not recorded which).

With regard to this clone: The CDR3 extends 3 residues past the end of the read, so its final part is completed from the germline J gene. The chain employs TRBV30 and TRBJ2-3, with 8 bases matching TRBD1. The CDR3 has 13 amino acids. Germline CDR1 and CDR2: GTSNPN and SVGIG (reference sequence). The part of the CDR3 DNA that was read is TGTGCCTGGAGTTTGACAGGGGATCAGCCG. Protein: CAWSLTGDQP. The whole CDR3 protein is CAWSLTGDQPQYF.

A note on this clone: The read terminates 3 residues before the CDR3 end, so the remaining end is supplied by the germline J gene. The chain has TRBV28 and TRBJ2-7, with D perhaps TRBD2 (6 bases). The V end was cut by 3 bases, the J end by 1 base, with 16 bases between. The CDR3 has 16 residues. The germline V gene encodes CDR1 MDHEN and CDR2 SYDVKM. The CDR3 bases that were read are TGTGCCAGCAGTTTCCTACTCCGGGACTTGTCCTACGAG. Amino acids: CASSFLLRDLSYE. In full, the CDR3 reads CASSFLLRDLSYEQYF.

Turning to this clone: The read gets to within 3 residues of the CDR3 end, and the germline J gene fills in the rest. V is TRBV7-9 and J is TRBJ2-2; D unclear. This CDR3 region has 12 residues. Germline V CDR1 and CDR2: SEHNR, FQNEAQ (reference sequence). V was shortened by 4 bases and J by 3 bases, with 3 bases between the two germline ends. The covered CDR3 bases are TGTGCCAGCAGCTCGGACACCGGGGAG. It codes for CASSSDTGE. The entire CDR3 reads CASSSDTGELFF.

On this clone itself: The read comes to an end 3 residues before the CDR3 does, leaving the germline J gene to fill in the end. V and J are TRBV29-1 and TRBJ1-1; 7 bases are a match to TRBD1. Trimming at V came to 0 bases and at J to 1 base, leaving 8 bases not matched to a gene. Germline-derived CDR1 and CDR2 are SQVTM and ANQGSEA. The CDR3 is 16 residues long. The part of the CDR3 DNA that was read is TGCAGCGTTGAAGACTCCGCCGGGACAGCGAACACTGAA. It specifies CSVEDSAGTANTE. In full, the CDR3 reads CSVEDSAGTANTEAFF.

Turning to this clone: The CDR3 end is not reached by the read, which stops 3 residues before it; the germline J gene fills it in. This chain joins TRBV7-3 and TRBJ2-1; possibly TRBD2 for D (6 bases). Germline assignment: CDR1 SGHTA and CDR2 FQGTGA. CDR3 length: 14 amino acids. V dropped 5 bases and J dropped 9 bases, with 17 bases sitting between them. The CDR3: CASSPGGLLGEQFF. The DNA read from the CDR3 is TGTGCCAGCAGCCCTGGAGGGCTTCTGGGTGAG.

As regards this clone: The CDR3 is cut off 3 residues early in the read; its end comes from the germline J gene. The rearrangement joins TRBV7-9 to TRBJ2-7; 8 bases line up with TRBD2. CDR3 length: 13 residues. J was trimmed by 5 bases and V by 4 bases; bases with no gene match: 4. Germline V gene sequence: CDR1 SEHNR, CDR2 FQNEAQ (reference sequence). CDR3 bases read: TGTGCCAGCAGCTCAGGCGGGGGGAACGAG. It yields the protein CASSSGGGNE. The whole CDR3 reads CASSSGGGNEQYF.

CDR3 DNA (partial): TGTGCCAGCAGTGAGAGACTAGCAACCTACGAG. This codes for CASSERLATYE. The whole CDR3 region reads CASSERLATYEQYF. The J gene is TRBJ2-7, the V gene TRBV2, with 7 bases fitting TRBD2. The CDR3 end is not reached by the read, which stops 3 residues before it; the germline J gene fills it in. CDR3 length equals 14 residues. Germline CDR1 and CDR2: SNHLY and FYNNEI. J was trimmed by 2 bases and V by 3 bases; bases with no gene match: 4.

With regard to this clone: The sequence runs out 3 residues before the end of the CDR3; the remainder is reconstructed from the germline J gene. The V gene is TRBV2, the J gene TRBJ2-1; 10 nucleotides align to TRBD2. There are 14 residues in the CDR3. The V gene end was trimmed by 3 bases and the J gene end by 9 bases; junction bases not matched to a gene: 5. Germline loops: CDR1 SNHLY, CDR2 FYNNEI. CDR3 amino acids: CASSDLAGVSEQFF. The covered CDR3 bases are TGTGCCAGCAGTGACCTAGCGGGAGTATCTGAG.

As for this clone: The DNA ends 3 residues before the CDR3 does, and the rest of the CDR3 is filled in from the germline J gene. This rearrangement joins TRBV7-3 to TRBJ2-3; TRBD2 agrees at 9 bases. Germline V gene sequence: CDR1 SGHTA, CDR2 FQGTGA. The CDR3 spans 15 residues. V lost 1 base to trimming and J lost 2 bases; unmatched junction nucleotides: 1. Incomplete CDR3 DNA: TGTGCCAGCAGCTTAAGCGGGAGGGCCACAGATACG. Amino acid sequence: CASSLSGRATDT. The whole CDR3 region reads CASSLSGRATDTQYF.

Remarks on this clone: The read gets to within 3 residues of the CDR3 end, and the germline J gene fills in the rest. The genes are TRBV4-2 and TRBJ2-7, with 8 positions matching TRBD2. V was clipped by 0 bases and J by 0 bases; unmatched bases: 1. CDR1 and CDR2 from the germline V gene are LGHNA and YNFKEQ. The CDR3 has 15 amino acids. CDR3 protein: CASSQDGTSSYEQYF. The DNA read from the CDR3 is TGTGCCAGCAGCCAAGATGGGACTAGCTCCTACGAG.

CDR3 amino acids: CASSKGTLGSGNTIYF. Partial CDR3 DNA: TGTGCCAGTAGTAAAGGGACATTAGGATCTGGAAACACC. This chain links TRBV19 with TRBJ1-3, with a weak D call TRBD1 (6 bases). The read ends 3 residues shy of where the CDR3 ends; the end is completed using the germline J gene. The CDR3 has 16 amino acids. The V gene's germline CDR1 is LNHDA and CDR2 SQIVND (reference sequence). V shed 4 bases and J shed 1 base, with 14 bases lying between them.

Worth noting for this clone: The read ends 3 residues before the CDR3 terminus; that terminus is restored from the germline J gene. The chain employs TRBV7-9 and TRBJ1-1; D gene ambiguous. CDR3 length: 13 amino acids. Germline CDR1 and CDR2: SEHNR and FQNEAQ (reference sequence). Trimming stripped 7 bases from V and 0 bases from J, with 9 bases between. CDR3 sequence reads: CASTPGMNTEAFF. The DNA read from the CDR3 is TGTGCCAGCACCCCGGGGATGAACACTGAA.

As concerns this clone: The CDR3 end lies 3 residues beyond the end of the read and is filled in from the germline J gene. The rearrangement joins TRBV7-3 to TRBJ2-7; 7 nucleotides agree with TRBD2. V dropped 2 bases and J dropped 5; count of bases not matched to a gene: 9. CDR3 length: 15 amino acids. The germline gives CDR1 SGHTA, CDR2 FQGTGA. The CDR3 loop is CASSLAGLGRDEQYF. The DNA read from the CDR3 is TGTGCCAGCAGCTTAGCTGGACTGGGGAGGGACGAG.

The CDR3 loop is CASSDVGLPNTEAFF. CDR3 DNA (partial): TGCGCCAGCAGTGATGTCGGTCTACCGAACACTGAA. The rearrangement uses TRBV10-1 and TRBJ1-1, with D uncertain. The CDR3 extends 3 residues past the end of the read, so its final part is completed from the germline J gene. This CDR3 is built from 15 residues. The germline CDR1 and CDR2 sequences are WNHNN and SYGVQD (reference sequence). The V gene lost 3 bases and the J gene lost 1 base, with 12 bases spanning the gap.

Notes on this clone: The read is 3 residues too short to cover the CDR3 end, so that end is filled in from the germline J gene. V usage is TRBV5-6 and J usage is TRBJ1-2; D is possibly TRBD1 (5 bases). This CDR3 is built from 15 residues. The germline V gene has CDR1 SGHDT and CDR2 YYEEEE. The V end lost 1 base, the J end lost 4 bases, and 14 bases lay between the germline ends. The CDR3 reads CASSLRQFEFYGYTF. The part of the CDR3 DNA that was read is TGTGCCAGCAGCTTGAGACAGTTCGAGTTCTATGGC.

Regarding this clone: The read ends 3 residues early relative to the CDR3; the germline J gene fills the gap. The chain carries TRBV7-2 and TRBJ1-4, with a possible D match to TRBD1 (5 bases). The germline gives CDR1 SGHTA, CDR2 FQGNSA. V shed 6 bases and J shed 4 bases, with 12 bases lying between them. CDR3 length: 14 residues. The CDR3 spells CASSYAGLNEKLFF. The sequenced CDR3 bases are TGTGCCAGCAGTTACGCGGGACTTAATGAAAAA.

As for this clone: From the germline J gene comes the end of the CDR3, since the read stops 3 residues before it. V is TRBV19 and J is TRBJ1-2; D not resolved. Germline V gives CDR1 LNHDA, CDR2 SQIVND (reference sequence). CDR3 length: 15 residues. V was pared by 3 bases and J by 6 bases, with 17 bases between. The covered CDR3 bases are TGTGCCAGTAGTATTAGTCAGGATTCGTGGAATGGC. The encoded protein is CASSISQDSWNG. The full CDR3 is CASSISQDSWNGYTF. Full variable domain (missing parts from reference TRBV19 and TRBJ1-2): DGGITQSPKYLFRKEGQNVTLSCEQNLNHDAMYWYRQDPGQGLRLIYYSQIVNDFQKGDIAEGYSVSREKKESFPLTVTSAQKNPTAFYLCASSISQDSWNGYTFGSGTRLTVV.

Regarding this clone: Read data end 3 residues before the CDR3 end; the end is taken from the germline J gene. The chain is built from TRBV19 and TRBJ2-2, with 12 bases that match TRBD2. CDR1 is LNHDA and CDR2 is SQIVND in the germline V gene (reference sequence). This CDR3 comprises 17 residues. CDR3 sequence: CASSASGRGIGANVLFF. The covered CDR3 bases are TGTGCCAGTAGCGCTAGCGGGAGGGGGATTGGGGCCAACGTG.

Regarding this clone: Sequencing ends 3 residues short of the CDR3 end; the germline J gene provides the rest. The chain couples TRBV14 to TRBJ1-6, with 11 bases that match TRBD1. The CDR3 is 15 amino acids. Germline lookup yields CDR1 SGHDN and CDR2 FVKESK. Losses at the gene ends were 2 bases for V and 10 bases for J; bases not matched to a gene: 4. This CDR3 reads CASSQLGQGASPLHF. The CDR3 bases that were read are TGTGCCAGCAGCCAACTAGGACAGGGGGCCTCACCC.

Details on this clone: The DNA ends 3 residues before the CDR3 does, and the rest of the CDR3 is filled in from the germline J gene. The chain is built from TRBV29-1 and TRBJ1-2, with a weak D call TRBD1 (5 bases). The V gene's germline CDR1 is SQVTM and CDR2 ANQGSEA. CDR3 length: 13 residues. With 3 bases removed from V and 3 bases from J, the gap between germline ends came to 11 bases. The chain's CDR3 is CSVESRGDYGYTF. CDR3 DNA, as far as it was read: TGCAGCGTTGAGTCACGGGGGGACTATGGC.